The clone carrying this TCR beta chain has more than one count but fewer than ten. The target antigen is unknown. The V gene's germline CDR1 is MNHEY and CDR2 SVGAGI. The V and J ends lost 5 bases and 4 bases, in that order; junction bases with no gene match: 3. The CDR3 has 13 amino acids. The source of the sample is a study of tumor-infiltrating lymphocytes in primary liver carcinoma. In the study overall: Those sampled were patients whose primary liver carcinoma was treated by surgical resection. Study-level findings and limits: Compared with tumor region pairs, tumor-adjacent and tumor-blood pairs overlapped less.

Unsorted whole blood supplied the RNA, and germline DNA was extracted too. Presurgery, around 4 milliliters of peripheral blood were collected. With a constant-region primer, TCR beta cDNA was made from approximately 510 ng of total RNA. Generation of the TCR beta libraries relied on three nested multiplex PCR rounds using slightly modified ARM-PCR. The study ran its first two PCR rounds for nine to ten cycles each, using TRBV1-TRBV30 forward primers and a C-beta reverse primer. MiXCR was run by TCRdb on the multiplex PCR reads, yielding one entry per CDR3 protein. The profile shows about 350,000 distinct CDR3 sequences, 65% of them singletons.

V is TRBV6-5 and J is TRBJ2-3; 7 bases fit TRBD1. The receptor comes from a man in his forties with primary liver carcinoma and hepatitis B virus infection. The sample taken for sequencing was peripheral blood. CDR3 DNA sequence: TGTGCCAGCAGTAAGCAGGGGGCAGATACGCAGTATTTT. This gives the protein CASSKQGADTQYF.